This TCR beta chain was sequenced in a study of a mutant IDH1 vaccine in newly diagnosed glioma. Study overall: Patients' prior therapy spanned radiotherapy, temozolomide, or both; most underwent both.

Noted time point: week 35, safety follow-up. Vaccination comprised doses that each held 300 ug of mutant IDH1 20-mer peptide, plus topical imiquimod. Eight vaccinations reached patients in weeks 1, 3, 5, 7, 11, 15, 19 and 23. Each tumor in the donors was a new WHO grade 3 or 4 astrocytoma, IDH1-mutant and ATRX-lost. Repertoires were generated with immunoSEQ multiplex PCR, while TCRdb's copy carries only in-frame clones and drops some. This table has approximately 60,000 clones, roughly 74% appearing once. This CDR3 is built from 14 residues. Trimming pared 2 bases from V and 6 bases from J, leaving 14 bases between. Germline V gene sequence: CDR1 SGDLS, CDR2 YYNGEE. This clone was counted a few times. Its matching antigen is unknown.

The J gene is TRBJ1-2, the V gene TRBV9; unclear D gene. Sequencing was performed on PBMCs, taken from a glioma patient whose treatment included an IDH1 peptide vaccine. The receptor was derived from a man aged 45-65 years with glioma. CDR3 in DNA: TGTGCCAGCAGCGTGTCATGGCGGGGTGATGGCTACACCTTC. It is translated as CASSVSWRGDGYTF. Complete variable domain (other parts from reference TRBV9 and TRBJ1-2): DSGVTQTPKHLITATGQRVTLRCSPRSGDLSVYWYQQSLDQGLQFLIQYYNGEERAKGNILERFSAQQFPDLHSELNLSSLELGDSALYFCASSVSWRGDGYTFGSGTRLTVV.